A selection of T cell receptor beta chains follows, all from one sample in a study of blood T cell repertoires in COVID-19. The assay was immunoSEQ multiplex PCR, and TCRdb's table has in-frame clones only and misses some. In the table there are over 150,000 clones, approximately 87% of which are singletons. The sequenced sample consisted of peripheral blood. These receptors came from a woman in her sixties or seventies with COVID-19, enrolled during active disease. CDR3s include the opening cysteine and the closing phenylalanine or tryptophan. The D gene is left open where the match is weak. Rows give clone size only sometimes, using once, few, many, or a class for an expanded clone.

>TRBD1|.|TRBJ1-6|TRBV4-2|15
CASSQWDRDNSPLHF
TGTGCCAGCAGCCAATGGGACAGGGACAATTCACCCCTCCACTTT
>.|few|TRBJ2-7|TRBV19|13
CASRSGLRDEQYF
TGTGCCTCTAGGTCGGGGTTACGGGACGAGCAGTACTTC
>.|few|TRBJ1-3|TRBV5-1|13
CASSFSSGNTIYF
TGCGCCAGCAGCTTCAGTTCTGGAAACACCATATATTTT
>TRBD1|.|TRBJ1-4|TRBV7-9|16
CASSFTAGQTNEKLFF
TGTGCCAGCAGCTTTACCGCGGGACAGACTAATGAAAAACTGTTTTTT
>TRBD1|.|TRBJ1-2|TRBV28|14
CASSFRGTGGGYTF
TGTGCCAGCAGTTTTAGGGGGACAGGGGGCGGCTACACCTTC
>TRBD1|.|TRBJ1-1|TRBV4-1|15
CASSQSADRDKSAFF
TGCGCCAGCAGCCAATCAGCGGACAGGGACAAATCGGCTTTCTTT
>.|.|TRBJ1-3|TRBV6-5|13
CASSYADGNTIYF
TGTGCCAGCAGTTACGCGGATGGAAACACCATATATTTT
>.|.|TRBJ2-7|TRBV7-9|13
CASSLARGYEQYF
TGTGCCAGCAGCTTAGCGCGGGGATACGAGCAGTACTTC
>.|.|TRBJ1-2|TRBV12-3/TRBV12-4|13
CASSLIENYGYTF
TGTGCCAGCAGTTTAATAGAAAACTATGGCTACACCTTC
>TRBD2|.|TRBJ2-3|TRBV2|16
CASSELSGGFTDTQYF
TGTGCCAGCAGTGAACTGAGCGGGGGATTCACAGATACGCAGTATTTT
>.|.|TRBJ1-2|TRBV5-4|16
CASSRGTPVVNYGYTF
TGTGCCAGCAGCCGCGGGACCCCGGTCGTCAACTATGGCTACACCTTC
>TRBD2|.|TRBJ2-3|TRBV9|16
CASSTGLAGGTDTQYF
TGTGCCAGCAGCACTGGACTAGCGGGGGGCACAGATACGCAGTATTTT
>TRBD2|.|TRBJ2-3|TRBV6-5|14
CASSWGGNTDTQYF
TGTGCCAGCAGTTGGGGGGGTAACACAGATACGCAGTATTTT
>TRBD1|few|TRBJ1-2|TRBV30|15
CAWSARGQGVYGYTF
TGTGCCTGGAGTGCCCGAGGACAGGGGGTCTATGGCTACACCTTC
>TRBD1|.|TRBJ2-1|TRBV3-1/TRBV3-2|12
CASSQRDREQFF
TGTGCCAGCAGCCAACGGGACAGGGAGCAGTTCTTC
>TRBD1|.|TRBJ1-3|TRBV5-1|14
CASRPDRGRTAIYF
TGCGCCAGCAGACCAGACAGGGGGAGAACCGCCATATATTTT